The clone carrying this T cell receptor (beta chain) was counted a single time. The antigen is unknown. V dropped 1 base and J dropped 3 bases, with 12 bases sitting between them. In germline, CDR1 is SGHAT, CDR2 FQNNGV. The CDR3 totals 15 residues. Noted treatment: oral pan-JAK inhibitor, 5-10 mg twice daily. Sampling of alopecia areata patients yielded lesional scalp punch biopsies as well as peripheral blood. This sample was included in a study of CD8+ T cells in alopecia areata. Findings of the study overall: Researchers reported that TCR sharing among patients proved less clear than in mice, possibly HLA-linked.

After isolation, RNA underwent reverse transcription to generate cDNA as the sequencing template. TCRdb's table, derived via immunoSEQ multiplex PCR, lists solely in-frame clones and lacks some. Among 150,000 or so clones, around 50% were seen once, and the ten largest hold less than 20%. The material was CD8+ T cells sorted from blood, obtained at week 4, from a patient treated with tofacitinib. The receptor comes from a human donor with alopecia areata. The rearrangement joins TRBV11-2 to TRBJ2-5; D is undetermined. The CDR3 bases are TGTGCCAGCAGCTTAGGGTATGACTGGAAAGAGACCCAGTACTTC. Translating it yields CASSLGYDWKETQYF.